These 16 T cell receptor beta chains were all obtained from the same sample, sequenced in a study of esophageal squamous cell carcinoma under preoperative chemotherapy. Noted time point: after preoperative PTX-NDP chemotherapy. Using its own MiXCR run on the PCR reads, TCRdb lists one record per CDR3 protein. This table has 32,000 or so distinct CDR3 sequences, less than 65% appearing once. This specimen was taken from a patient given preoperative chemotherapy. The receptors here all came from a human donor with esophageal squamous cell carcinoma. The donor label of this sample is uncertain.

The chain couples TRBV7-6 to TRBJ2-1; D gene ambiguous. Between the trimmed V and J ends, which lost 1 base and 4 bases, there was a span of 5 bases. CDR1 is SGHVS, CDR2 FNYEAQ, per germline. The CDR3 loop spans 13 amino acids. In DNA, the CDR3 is TGTGCCAGCAGCTTAGTCCAGTACAATGAGCAGTTCTTC. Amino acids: CASSLVQYNEQFF. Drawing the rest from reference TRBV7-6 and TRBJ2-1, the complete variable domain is GAGVSQSPRYKVTKRGQDVALRCDPISGHVSLYWYRQALGQGPEFLTYFNYEAQQDKSGLPNDRFSAERPEGSISTLTIQRTEQRDSAMYRCASSLVQYNEQFFGPGTRLTVL.

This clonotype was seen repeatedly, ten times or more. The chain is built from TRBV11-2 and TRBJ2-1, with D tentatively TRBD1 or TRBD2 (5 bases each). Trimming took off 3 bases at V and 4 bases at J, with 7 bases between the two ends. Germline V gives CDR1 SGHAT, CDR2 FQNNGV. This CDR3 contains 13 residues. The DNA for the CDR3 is TGTGCCAGCAGCTTGGGGGAATACAATGAGCAGTTCTTC. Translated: CASSLGEYNEQFF. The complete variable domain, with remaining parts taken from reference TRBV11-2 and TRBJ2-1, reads EAGVAQSPRYKIIEKRQSVAFWCNPISGHATLYWYQQILGQGPKLLIQFQNNGVVDDSQLPKDRFSAERLKGVDSTLKIQPAKLEDSAVYLCASSLGEYNEQFFGPGTRLTVL.

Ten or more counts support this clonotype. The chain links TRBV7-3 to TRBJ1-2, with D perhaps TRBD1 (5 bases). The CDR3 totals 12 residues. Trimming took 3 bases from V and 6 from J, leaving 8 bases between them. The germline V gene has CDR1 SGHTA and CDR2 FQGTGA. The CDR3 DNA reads TGTGCCAGCAGCTTGCCGGGGGATGGCTACACCTTC. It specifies CASSLPGDGYTF. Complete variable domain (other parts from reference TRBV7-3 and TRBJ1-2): GAGVSQTPSNKVTEKGKYVELRCDPISGHTALYWYRQSLGQGPEFLIYFQGTGAADDSGLPNDRFFAVRPEGSVSTLKIQRTERGDSAVYLCASSLPGDGYTFGSGTRLTVV.

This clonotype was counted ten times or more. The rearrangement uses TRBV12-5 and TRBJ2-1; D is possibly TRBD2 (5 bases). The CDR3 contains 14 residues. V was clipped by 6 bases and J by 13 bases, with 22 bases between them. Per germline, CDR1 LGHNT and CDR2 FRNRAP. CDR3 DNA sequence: TGTGCTAGTGGCCTAGGACTCCTTCAAGAGACCCAGTTCTTC. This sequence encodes CASGLGLLQETQFF.

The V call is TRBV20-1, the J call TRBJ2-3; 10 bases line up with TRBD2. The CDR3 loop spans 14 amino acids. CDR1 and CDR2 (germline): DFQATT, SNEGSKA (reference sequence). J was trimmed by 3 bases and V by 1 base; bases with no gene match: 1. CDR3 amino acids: CSARASGGTDTQYF. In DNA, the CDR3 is TGCAGTGCTAGAGCTAGCGGGGGTACAGATACGCAGTATTTT.

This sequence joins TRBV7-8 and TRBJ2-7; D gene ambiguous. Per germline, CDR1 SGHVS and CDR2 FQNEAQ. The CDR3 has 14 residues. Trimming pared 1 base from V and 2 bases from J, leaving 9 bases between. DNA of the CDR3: TGTGCCAGCAGCTTAGGCGCCAGAGCCTACGAGCAGTACTTC. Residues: CASSLGARAYEQYF.

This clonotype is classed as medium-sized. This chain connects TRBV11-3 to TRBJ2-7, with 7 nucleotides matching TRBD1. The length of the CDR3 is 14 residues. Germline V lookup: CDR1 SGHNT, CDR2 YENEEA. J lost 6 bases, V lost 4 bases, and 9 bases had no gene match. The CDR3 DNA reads TGTGCCAGCAGCTCAAACAGGGGATTTGGCGAGCAGTACTTC. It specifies CASSSNRGFGEQYF.

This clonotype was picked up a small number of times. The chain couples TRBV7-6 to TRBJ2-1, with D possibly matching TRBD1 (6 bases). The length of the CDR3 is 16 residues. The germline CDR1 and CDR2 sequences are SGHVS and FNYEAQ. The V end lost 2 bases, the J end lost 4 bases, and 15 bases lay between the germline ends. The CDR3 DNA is TGTGCCAGCAGCTTATCAACCGGGACACTTTACAATGAGCAGTTCTTC. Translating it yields CASSLSTGTLYNEQFF.

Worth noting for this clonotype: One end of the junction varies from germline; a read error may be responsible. CDR3 DNA: TGTGCCAGCAGGGGGACGGGGGGCGTGGGCACAGATACCCAGTATTTC. This codes for CASRGTGGVGTDTQYF. The rearrangement links TRBV7-2 to TRBJ2-3, with D possibly being TRBD2 (7 bases). In germline, CDR1 is SGHTA, CDR2 FQGNSA. The CDR3 contains 16 residues.

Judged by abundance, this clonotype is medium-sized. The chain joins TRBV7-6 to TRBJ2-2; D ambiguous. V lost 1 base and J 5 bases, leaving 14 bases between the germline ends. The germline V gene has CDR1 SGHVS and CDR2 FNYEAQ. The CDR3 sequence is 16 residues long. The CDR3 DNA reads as TGTGCCAGCAGCTTAGGTGTCCCAGGCCCTACCGGGGAGCTGTTTTTT. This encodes CASSLGVPGPTGELFF. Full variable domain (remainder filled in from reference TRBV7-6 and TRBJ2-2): GAGVSQSPRYKVTKRGQDVALRCDPISGHVSLYWYRQALGQGPEFLTYFNYEAQQDKSGLPNDRFSAERPEGSISTLTIQRTEQRDSAMYRCASSLGVPGPTGELFFGEGSRLTVL.

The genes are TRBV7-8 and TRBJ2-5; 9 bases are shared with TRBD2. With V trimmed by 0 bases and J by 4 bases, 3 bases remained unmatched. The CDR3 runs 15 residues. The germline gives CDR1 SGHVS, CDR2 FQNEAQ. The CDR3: CASSLASGGAETQYF. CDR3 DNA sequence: TGTGCCAGCAGCTTAGCTAGCGGGGGAGCAGAGACCCAGTACTTC.

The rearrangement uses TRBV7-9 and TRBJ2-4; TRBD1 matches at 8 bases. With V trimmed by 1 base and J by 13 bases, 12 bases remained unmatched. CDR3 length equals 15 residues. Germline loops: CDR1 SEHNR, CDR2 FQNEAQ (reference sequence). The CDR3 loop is CASSLGTGTKDTQYF. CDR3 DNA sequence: TGTGCCAGCAGCTTAGGGACAGGGACCAAAGATACGCAGTACTTC.

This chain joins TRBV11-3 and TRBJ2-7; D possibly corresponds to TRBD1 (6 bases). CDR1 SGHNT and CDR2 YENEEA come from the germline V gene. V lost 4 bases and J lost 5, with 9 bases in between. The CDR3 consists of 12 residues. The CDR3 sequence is CASSSTGDEQYF. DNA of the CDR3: TGTGCCAGCAGCTCGACAGGAGACGAGCAGTACTTC.

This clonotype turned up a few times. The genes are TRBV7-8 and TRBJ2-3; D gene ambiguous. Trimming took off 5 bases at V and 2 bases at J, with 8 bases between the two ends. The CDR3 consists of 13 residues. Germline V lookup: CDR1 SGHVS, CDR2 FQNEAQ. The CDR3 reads CASSPLATDTQYF. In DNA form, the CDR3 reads TGTGCCAGCAGCCCATTGGCCACAGATACGCAGTATTTT.

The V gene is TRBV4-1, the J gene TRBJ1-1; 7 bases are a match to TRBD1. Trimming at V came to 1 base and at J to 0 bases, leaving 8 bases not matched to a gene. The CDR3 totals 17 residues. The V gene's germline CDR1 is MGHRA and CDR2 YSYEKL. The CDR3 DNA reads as TGCGCCAGCAGCCAAGTTGGGACAGAGCTACTGAACACTGAAGCTTTCTTT. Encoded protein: CASSQVGTELLNTEAFF.

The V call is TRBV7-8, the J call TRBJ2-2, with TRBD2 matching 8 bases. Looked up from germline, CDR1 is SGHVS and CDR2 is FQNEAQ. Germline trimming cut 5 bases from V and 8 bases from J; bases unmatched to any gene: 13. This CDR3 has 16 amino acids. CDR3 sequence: CASSRLGGASTGELFF. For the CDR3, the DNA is TGTGCCAGCAGCCGCCTCGGGGGGGCGAGCACAGGGGAGCTGTTTTTT. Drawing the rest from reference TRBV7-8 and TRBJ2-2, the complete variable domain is GAGVSQSPRYKVAKRGQDVALRCDPISGHVSLFWYQQALGQGPEFLTYFQNEAQLDKSGLPSDRFFAERPEGSVSTLKIQRTQQEDSAVYLCASSRLGGASTGELFFGEGSRLTVL.